This TCR beta chain comes out of a study of T-cell reconstitution after alpha-beta-depleted transplantation in children. Study results and limitations: It was newly produced T cells that mostly accounted for T-cell counts and diversity one year after transplant. Expanded graft clones numbering several hundred reportedly gave rise to alpha-beta T cells about two months after transplant.

V was pared by 4 bases and J by 5 bases, with 12 bases of the junction left unmatched. The CDR3 has 17 residues. The V gene's germline CDR1 is SGHRS and CDR2 YFSETQ. Library preparation (for TCRbeta) was performed with unique molecular identifiers. Each CDR3 protein gets one entry after TCRdb re-called the PCR reads with MiXCR. The profile shows some 300,000 distinct CDR3 sequences, roughly 7.8% of them singletons. This clonotype was seen a handful of times. Its antigen is undetermined. Sequencing used peripheral blood, obtained 360 days after TCRalphabeta/CD19-depleted stem cell transplant. This TCR was sampled from a female patient younger than 10 who had a stem cell transplant for Fanconi anemia, so the T cells may come from the graft donor. The rearrangement joins TRBV5-1 to TRBJ1-6, with 7 bases aligning to TRBD1. CDR3 nucleotide sequence: TGCGCCAGCAGCCTAAACAGCATAGGGACAGATAATTCACCCCTCCACTTT. Translation gives CASSLNSIGTDNSPLHF. Complete variable domain (other parts from reference TRBV5-1 and TRBJ1-6): KAGVTQTPRYLIKTRGQQVTLSCSPISGHRSVSWYQQTPGQGLQFLFEYFSETQRNKGNFPGRFSGRQFSNSRSEMNVSTLELGDSALYLCASSLNSIGTDNSPLHFGNGTRLTVT.